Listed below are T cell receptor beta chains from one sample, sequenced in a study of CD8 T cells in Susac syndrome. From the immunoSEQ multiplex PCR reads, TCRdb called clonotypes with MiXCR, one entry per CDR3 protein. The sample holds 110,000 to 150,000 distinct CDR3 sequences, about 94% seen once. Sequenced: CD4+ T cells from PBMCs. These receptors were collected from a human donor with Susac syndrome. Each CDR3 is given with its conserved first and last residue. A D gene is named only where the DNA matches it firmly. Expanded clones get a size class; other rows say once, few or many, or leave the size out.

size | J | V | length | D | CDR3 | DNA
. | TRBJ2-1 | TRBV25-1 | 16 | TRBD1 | CASNGQGVTLDNEQFF | TGTGCCAGCAATGGACAGGGGGTTACCTTAGACAATGAGCAGTTCTTC
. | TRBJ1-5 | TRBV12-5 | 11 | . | CASGLTWPQHF | TGTGCTAGTGGCCTGACATGGCCCCAGCATTTT
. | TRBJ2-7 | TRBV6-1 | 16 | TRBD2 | CASSRATGTSVYEQYF | TGTGCCAGCAGTAGGGCCACCGGGACTAGCGTATACGAGCAGTACTTC
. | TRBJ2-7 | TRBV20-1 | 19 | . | CSARVPPMPGRQVDYEQYF | TGCAGTGCTAGAGTCCCCCCAATGCCGGGGCGCCAGGTAGACTACGAGCAGTACTTC
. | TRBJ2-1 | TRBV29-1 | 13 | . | CSVETGLGQEQFF | TGCAGCGTTGAAACAGGGTTAGGACAGGAGCAGTTCTTC
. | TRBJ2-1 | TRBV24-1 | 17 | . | CATSDPGKRGVHNEQFF | TGTGCCACCAGTGATCCCGGAAAAAGGGGTGTCCACAATGAGCAGTTCTTC
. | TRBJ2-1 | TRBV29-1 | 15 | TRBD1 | CSVERRDRAYNEQFF | TGCAGCGTTGAGCGCCGGGACAGGGCCTACAATGAGCAGTTCTTC
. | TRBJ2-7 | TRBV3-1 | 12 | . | CASSQGSHEQYF | TGTGCCAGCAGCCAAGGGTCCCACGAGCAGTACTTC
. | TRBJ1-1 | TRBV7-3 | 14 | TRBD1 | CASSLDRGPGEAFF | TGTGCCAGCAGCTTGGACAGGGGGCCTGGTGAAGCTTTCTTT
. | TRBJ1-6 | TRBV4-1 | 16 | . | CASSQDFAGANSPLHF | TGCGCCAGCAGCCAAGATTTTGCAGGGGCTAATTCACCCCTCCACTTT
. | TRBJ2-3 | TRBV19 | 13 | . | CASSTGETDTQYF | TGTGCCAGTAGTACAGGGGAGACAGATACGCAGTATTTT
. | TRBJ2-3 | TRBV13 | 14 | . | CASSSDTGADTQYF | TGTGCCAGCAGCTCCGATACGGGGGCAGATACGCAGTATTTT
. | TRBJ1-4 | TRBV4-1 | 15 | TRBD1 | CASSPTGTGNEKLFF | TGCGCCAGCAGCCCGACAGGGACAGGGAATGAAAAACTGTTTTTT
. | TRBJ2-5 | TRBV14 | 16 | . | CASSPIRWDGQETQYF | TGTGCCAGCAGCCCCATTAGGTGGGACGGTCAGGAGACCCAGTACTTC
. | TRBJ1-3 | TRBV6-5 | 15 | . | CASSPTGGQRNTIYF | TGTGCCAGCAGCCCCACGGGCGGTCAGAGAAACACCATATATTTT
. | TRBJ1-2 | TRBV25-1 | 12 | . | CASSEGRYGYTF | TGTGCCAGCAGTGAAGGTAGATATGGCTACACCTTC
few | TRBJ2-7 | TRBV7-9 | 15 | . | CASSLGTAGSYEQYF | TGTGCCAGCAGCCTAGGAACAGCAGGGTCCTACGAGCAGTACTTC
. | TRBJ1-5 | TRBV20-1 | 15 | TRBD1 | CSAVRPTGGSQPQHF | TGCAGTGCTGTGCGTCCGACAGGGGGGAGTCAGCCCCAGCATTTT
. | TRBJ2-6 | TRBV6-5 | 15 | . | CASTGRATGANVLTF | TGTGCCAGCACCGGCAGGGCGACGGGGGCCAACGTCCTGACTTTC
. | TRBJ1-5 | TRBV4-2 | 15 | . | CASSQEEGRNQPQHF | TGTGCCAGCAGCCAAGAGGAGGGAAGGAATCAGCCCCAGCATTTT
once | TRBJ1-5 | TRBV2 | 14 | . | CASRDSQHNQPQHF | TGTGCCAGCCGGGATTCACAGCATAATCAGCCCCAGCATTTT
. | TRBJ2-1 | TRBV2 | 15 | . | CASSDEQGYRSVQFF | TGTGCCAGCAGTGACGAACAGGGTTACCGGTCCGTGCAGTTCTTC
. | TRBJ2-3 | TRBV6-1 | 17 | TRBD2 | CASTLTSGGASTDTQYF | TGTGCCAGCACCCTGACTAGCGGGGGGGCTAGCACAGATACGCAGTATTTT
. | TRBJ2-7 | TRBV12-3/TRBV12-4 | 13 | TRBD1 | CASSLGTGSEQYF | TGTGCCAGCAGTTTAGGGACAGGGAGCGAGCAGTACTTC
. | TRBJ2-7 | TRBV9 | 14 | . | CASSETRLGGEQYF | TGTGCCAGCAGCGAGACCCGACTGGGGGGTGAGCAGTACTTC
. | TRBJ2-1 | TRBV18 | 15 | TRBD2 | CASSPKREGLQEQFF | TGTGCCAGCTCACCTAAGCGGGAGGGCCTCCAAGAGCAGTTCTTC
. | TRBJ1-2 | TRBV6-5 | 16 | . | CASSYLGSGDHYGYTF | TGTGCCAGCAGTTACTTAGGGTCAGGGGACCACTATGGCTACACCTTC
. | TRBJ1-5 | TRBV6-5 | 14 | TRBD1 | CASRPDRGNQPQHF | TGTGCCAGCAGACCGGACAGGGGCAATCAGCCCCAGCATTTT
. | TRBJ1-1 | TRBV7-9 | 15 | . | CASSLVSGKNTEAFF | TGTGCCAGCAGCTTAGTGAGTGGAAAGAACACTGAAGCTTTCTTT
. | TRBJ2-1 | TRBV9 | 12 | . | CASSVYNNEQFF | TGTGCCAGCAGCGTCTACAACAATGAGCAGTTCTTC
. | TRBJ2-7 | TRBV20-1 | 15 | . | CSARLRTGSSYEQYF | TGCAGTGCTAGACTCAGGACGGGGAGCTCCTACGAGCAGTACTTC
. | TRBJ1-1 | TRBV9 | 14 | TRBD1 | CASSVTGGNTEAFF | TGTGCCAGCAGCGTGACAGGGGGGAACACTGAAGCTTTCTTT
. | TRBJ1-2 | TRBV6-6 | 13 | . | CASSPEGLRGYTF | TGTGCCAGCAGTCCAGAGGGCTTAAGAGGCTACACCTTC
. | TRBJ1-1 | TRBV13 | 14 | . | CASSWGDRDTEAFF | TGTGCCAGCAGCTGGGGGGATAGGGACACTGAAGCTTTCTTT
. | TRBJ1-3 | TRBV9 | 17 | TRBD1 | CASSVSTGGHSGNTIYF | TGTGCCAGCAGCGTCTCAACAGGGGGCCACTCTGGAAACACCATATATTTT
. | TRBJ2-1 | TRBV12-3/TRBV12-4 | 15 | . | CASSFGQEGYNEQFF | TGTGCCAGCAGTTTTGGTCAGGAGGGTTACAATGAGCAGTTCTTC
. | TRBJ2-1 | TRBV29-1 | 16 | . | CSGLSLVTSSYNEQFF | TGCAGCGGCCTGAGCCTAGTCACGAGCTCCTACAATGAGCAGTTCTTC
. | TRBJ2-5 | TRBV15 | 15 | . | CATSFHRDGQETQYF | TGTGCCACCAGCTTTCACCGGGACGGTCAAGAGACCCAGTACTTC
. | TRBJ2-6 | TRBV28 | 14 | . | CASSLLTGANVLTF | TGTGCCAGCAGTTTACTGACTGGGGCCAACGTCCTGACTTTC
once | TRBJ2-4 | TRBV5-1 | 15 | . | CASSQTGSAKNIQYF | TGCGCCAGCAGCCAGACAGGCTCAGCCAAAAACATTCAGTACTTC
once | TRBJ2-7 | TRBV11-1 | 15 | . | CASSPMGLGDYEQYF | TGTGCCAGCAGCCCGATGGGACTGGGGGACTACGAGCAGTACTTC
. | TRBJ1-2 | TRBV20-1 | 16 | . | CSAEKTGISELYGYTF | TGCAGTGCGGAAAAAACAGGGATATCGGAGCTCTATGGCTACACCTTC
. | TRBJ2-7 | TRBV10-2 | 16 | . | CASSSSFRGSTYEQYF | TGCGCCAGCAGCTCTTCTTTCCGGGGGAGTACCTACGAGCAGTACTTC
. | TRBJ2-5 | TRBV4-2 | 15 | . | CASSQEISTEGTQYF | TGTGCCAGCAGCCAGGAGATCTCGACAGAAGGGACCCAGTACTTC
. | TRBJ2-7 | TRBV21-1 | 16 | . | CASSNVGPYLSHEQYF | TGTGCCAGCAGCAATGTCGGCCCCTACTTAAGCCACGAGCAGTACTTC
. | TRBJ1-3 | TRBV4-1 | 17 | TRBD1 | CASSQDSHRGAGNTIYF | TGCGCCAGCAGCCAAGATTCCCACAGGGGCGCTGGAAACACCATATATTTT
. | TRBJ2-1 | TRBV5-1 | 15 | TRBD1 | CASSLAGTAYNEQFF | TGCGCCAGCAGCTTGGCCGGGACAGCCTACAATGAGCAGTTCTTC
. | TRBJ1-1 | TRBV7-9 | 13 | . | CASSFVPNTEAFF | TGTGCCAGCAGCTTTGTTCCGAACACTGAAGCTTTCTTT
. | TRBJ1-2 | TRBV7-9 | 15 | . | CASSERQPKDYGYTF | TGTGCCAGCAGCGAGAGACAGCCCAAGGACTATGGCTACACCTTC
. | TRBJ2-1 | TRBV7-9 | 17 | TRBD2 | CASSLGSGTSGNNEQFF | TGTGCCAGCAGCTTAGGCTCCGGGACTAGCGGGAACAATGAGCAGTTCTTC
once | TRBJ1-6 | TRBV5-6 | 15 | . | CASSLHGPETLPLHF | TGTGCCAGCAGCTTGCACGGACCCGAGACCCTCCCCCTCCACTTT
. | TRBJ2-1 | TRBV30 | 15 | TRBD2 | CAWMPLAGVSNEQFF | TGTGCCTGGATGCCCCTAGCGGGAGTATCCAATGAGCAGTTCTTC
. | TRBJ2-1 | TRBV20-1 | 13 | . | CSALRDSVGEQFF | TGCAGTGCCTTGAGGGACTCCGTGGGCGAGCAGTTCTTC
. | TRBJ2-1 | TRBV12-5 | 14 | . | CASGSGKSYNEQFF | TGTGCTAGCGGTTCAGGGAAGTCCTACAATGAGCAGTTCTTC